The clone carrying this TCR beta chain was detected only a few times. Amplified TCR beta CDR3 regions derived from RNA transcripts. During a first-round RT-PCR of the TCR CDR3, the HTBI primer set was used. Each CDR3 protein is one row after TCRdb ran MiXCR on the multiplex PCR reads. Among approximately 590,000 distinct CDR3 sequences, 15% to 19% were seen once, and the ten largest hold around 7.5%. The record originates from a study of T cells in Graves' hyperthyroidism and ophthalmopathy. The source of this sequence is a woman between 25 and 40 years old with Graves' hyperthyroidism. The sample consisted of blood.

Written as DNA, the CDR3 is TGTGCCATCAGTGGGCCGGGAGTTCAAGAGACCCAGTACTTC. This encodes CAISGPGVQETQYF. The chain combines TRBV10-3 with TRBJ2-5, with D possibly being TRBD2 (6 bases). Germline CDR1 is ENHRY and CDR2 is SYGVKD. CDR3 length: 14 residues. V was trimmed by 4 bases and J by 2 bases, leaving 11 bases between them.